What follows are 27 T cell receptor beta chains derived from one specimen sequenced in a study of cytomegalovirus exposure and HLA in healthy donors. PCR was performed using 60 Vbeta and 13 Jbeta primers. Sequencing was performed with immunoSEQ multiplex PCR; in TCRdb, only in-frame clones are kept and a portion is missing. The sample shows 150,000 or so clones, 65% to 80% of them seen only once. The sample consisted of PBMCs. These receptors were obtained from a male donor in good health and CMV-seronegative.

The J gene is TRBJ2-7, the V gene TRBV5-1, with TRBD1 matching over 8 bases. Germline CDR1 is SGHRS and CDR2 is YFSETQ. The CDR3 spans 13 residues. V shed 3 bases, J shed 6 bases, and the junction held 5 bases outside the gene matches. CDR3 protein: CASSSQTGGEQYF. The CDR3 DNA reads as TGCGCCAGCAGCTCACAAACAGGGGGCGAGCAGTACTTC.

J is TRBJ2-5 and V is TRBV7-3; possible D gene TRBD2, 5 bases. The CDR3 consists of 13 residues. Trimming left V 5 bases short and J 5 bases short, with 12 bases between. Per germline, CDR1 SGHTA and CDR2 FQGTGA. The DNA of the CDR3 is TGTGCCAGCAGCGTTGGACGAGGGGAGACCCAGTACTTC. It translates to CASSVGRGETQYF.

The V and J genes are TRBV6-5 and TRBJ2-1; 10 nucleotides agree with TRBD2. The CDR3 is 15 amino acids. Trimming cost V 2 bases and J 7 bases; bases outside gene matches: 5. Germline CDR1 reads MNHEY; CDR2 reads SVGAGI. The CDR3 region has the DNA TGTGCCAGCAGTTACGGGAGCGGGGGGGGAAATGAGCAGTTCTTC. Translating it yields CASSYGSGGGNEQFF.

CDR3 loop: CASSHPGNSDVSPLHF. The CDR3 region has the DNA TGTGCCAGCAGCCACCCCGGGAACAGTGATGTTTCACCCCTCCACTTT. The chain combines TRBV9 with TRBJ1-6; D not resolved. Trimming shortened V by 4 bases and J by 9 bases, and 20 bases separated the two germline ends. This CDR3 is 16 amino acids long. Germline CDR1 is SGDLS and CDR2 is YYNGEE.

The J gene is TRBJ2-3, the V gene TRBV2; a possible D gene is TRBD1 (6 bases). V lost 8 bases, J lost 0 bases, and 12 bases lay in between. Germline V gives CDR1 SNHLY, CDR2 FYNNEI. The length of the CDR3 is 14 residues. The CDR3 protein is CASAGVLSTDTQYF. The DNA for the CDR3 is TGTGCCAGCGCAGGGGTCCTTAGCACAGATACGCAGTATTTT.

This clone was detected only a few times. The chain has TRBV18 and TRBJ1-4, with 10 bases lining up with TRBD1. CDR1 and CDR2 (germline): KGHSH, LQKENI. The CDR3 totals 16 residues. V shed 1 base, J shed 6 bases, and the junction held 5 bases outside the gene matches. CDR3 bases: TGTGCCAGCTCACCACGAGAGGGACAGGGGTATGAAAAACTGTTTTTT. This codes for CASSPREGQGYEKLFF.

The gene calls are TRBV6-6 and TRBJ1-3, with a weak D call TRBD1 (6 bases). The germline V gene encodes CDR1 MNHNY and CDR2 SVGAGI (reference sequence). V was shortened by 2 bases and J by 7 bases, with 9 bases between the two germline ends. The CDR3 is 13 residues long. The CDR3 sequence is CASSYRQGNTIYF. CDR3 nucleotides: TGTGCCAGCAGTTACAGGCAGGGGAACACCATATATTTT.

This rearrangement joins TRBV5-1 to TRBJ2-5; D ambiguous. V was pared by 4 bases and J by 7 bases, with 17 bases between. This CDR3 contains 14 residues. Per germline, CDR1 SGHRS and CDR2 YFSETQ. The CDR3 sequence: CASSADFDGGTQYF. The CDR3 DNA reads TGCGCCAGCAGCGCCGACTTCGATGGCGGGACCCAGTACTTC.

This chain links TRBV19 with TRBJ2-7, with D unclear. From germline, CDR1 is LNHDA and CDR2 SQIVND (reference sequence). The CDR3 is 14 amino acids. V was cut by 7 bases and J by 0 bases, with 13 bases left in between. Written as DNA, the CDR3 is TGTGCCAGTAAGAGAACCGATGTCTCCTACGAGCAGTACTTC. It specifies CASKRTDVSYEQYF.

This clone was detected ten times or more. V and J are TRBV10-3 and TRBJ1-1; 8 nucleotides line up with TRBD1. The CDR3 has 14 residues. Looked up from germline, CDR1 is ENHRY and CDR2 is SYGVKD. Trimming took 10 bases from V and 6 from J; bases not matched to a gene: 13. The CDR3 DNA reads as TGTGCCACCGGGACAGGATCCCGAGGGGCTGAAGCTTTCTTT. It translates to CATGTGSRGAEAFF.

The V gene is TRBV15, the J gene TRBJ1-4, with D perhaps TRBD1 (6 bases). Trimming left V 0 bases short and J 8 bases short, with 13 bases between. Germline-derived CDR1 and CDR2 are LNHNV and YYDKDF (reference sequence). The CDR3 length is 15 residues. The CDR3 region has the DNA TGTGCCACCAGCAGAGATAGGGCAGGGGTGGAAAAACTGTTTTTT. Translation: CATSRDRAGVEKLFF.

The DNA for the CDR3 is TGTGCCAGCAGCTTGGGACAGGGGCGAGATACGCAGTATTTT. Translated, it gives CASSLGQGRDTQYF. The rearrangement joins TRBV7-3 to TRBJ2-3; 10 bases map to TRBD1. V was clipped by 3 bases and J by 5 bases; unmatched bases: 2. CDR1 is SGHTA, CDR2 FQGTGA, per germline. This CDR3 comprises 14 residues.

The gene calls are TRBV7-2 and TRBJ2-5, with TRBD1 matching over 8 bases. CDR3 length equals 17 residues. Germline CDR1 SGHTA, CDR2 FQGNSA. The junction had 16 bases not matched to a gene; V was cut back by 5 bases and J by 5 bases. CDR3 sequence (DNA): TGTGCCAGCAGCCCTAGATGGACAGGGAGGTCGAGGGAGACCCAGTACTTC. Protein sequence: CASSPRWTGRSRETQYF.

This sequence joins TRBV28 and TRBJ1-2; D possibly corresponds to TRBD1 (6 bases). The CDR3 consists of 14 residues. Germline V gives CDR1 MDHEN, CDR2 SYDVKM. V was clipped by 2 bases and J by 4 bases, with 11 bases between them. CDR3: CASSLVQGSYGYTF. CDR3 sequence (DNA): TGTGCCAGCAGTTTAGTGCAGGGGTCCTATGGCTACACCTTC.

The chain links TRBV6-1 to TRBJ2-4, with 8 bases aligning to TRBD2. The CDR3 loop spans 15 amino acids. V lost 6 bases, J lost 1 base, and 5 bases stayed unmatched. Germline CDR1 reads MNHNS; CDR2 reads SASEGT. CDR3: CASSASGSAKNIQYF. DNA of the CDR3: TGTGCCAGCAGCGCCAGCGGGAGTGCCAAAAACATTCAGTACTTC.

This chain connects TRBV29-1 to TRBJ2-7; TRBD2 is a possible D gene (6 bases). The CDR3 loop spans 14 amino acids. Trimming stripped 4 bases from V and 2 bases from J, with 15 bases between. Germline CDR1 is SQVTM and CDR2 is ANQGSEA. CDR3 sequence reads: CSVAYLARPYEQYF. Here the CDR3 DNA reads TGCAGCGTTGCTTACCTAGCGCGGCCCTACGAGCAGTACTTC.

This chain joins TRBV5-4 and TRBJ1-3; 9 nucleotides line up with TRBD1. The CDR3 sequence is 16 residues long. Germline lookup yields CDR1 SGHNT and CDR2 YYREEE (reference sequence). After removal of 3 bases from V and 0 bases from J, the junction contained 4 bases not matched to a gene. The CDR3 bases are TGTGCCAGCAGCTATGGACAGGGGAACTCTGGAAACACCATATATTTT. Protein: CASSYGQGNSGNTIYF.

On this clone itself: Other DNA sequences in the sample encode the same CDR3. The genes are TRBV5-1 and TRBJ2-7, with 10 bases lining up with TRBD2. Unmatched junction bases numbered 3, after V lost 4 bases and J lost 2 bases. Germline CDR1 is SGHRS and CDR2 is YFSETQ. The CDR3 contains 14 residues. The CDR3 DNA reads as TGCGCCAGCAGCCTTAGCGGGGGGCCCTACGAGCAGTACTTC. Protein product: CASSLSGGPYEQYF. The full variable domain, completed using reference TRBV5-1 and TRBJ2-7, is KAGVTQTPRYLIKTRGQQVTLSCSPISGHRSVSWYQQTPGQGLQFLFEYFSETQRNKGNFPGRFSGRQFSNSRSEMNVSTLELGDSALYLCASSLSGGPYEQYFGPGTRLTVT.

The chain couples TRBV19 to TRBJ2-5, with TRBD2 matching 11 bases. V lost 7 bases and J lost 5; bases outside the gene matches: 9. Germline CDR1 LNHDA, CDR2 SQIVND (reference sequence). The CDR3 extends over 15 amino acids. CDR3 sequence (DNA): TGTGCCAGTACCCTTAGCGGGAGGGCCTTGGAGACCCAGTACTTC. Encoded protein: CASTLSGRALETQYF. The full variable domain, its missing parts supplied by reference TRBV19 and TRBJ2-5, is DGGITQSPKYLFRKEGQNVTLSCEQNLNHDAMYWYRQDPGQGLRLIYYSQIVNDFQKGDIAEGYSVSREKKESFPLTVTSAQKNPTAFYLCASTLSGRALETQYFGPGTRLLVL.

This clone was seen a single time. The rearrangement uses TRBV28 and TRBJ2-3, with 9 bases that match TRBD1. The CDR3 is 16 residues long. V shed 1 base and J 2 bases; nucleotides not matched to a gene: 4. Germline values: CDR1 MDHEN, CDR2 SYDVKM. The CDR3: CASSLSDRGITDTQYF. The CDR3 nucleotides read TGTGCCAGCAGTTTATCGGACAGGGGCATCACAGATACGCAGTATTTT.

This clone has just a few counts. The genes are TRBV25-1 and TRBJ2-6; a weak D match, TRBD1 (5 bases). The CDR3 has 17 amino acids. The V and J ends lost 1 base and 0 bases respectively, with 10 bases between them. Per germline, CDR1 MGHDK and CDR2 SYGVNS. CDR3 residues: CASSEFGQGSGANVLTF. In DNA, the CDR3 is TGTGCCAGCAGTGAATTCGGGCAGGGCTCTGGGGCCAACGTCCTGACTTTC. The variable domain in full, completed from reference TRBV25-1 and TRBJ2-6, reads EADIYQTPRYLVIGTGKKITLECSQTMGHDKMYWYQQDPGMELHLIHYSYGVNSTEKGDLSSESTVSRIRTEHFPLTLESARPSHTSQYLCASSEFGQGSGANVLTFGAGSRLTVL.

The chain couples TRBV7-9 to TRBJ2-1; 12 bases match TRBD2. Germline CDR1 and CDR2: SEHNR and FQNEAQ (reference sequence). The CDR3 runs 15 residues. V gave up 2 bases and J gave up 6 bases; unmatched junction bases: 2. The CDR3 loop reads CASSLTLAGGNEQFF. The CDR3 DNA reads TGTGCCAGCAGCTTAACACTAGCGGGGGGCAATGAGCAGTTCTTC.

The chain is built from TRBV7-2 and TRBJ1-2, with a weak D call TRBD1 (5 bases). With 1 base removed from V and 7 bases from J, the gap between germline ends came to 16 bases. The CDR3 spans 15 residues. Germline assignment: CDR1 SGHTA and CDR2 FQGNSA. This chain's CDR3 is CASSLEPQGYSGYTF. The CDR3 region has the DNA TGTGCCAGCAGCTTAGAACCCCAGGGTTATAGTGGCTACACCTTC.

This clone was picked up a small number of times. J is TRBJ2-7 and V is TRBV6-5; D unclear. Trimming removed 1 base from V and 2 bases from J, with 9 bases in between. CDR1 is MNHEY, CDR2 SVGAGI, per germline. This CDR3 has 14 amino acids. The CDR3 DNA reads TGTGCCAGCAGTTACTTCGAGGCAGCCTACGAGCAGTACTTC. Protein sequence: CASSYFEAAYEQYF.

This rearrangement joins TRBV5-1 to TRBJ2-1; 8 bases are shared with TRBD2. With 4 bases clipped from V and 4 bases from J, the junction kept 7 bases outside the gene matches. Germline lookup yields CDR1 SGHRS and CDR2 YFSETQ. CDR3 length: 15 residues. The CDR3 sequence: CASSLLAELYNEQFF. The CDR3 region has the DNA TGCGCCAGCAGCCTACTAGCGGAGCTATACAATGAGCAGTTCTTC.

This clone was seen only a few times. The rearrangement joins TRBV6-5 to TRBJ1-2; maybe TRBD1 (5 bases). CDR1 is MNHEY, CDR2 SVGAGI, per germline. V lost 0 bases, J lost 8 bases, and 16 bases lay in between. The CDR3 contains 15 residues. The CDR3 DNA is TGTGCCAGCAGTTACTCGATGGGGGGGATAGGGGGCTACACCTTC. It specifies CASSYSMGGIGGYTF.

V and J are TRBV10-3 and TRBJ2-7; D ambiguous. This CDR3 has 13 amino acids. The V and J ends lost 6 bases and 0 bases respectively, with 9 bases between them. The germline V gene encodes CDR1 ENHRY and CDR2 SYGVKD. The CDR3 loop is CAIRASSSYEQYF. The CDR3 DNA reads TGTGCCATCAGAGCTTCTAGCTCCTACGAGCAGTACTTC.